This note documents a single T cell receptor (beta chain) sequence. Antigen: not known. This sample was included in a study of blood T cells in healthy people across ages. Study conclusions and caveats: Both higher diversity and more naive CD4+ cells marked long-lived donors when set against aged donors.

The CDR3 runs 14 residues. The germline CDR1 and CDR2 sequences are LNHDA and SQIVND (reference sequence). Trimming removed 7 bases at V and 1 base at J, with 14 bases between. The use of a sample-barcoded 5' primer and a J-beta primer mix characterized a second PCR of 7 to 11 cycles. CDR3-containing paired-end reads numbering at least 2.5 million came from each sample. TCRdb re-derived calls from the 5' RACE reads in MiXCR, one entry per CDR3 protein. The sample gives 1.5 million to 2 million distinct CDR3 sequences, approximately 28% of which show up once; around 7.7% is in the top ten. This receptor was obtained from a woman under 40 in good health. The sequencing input was blood. V usage is TRBV19 and J usage is TRBJ2-7; perhaps D is TRBD1 or TRBD2 (7 bases each). The CDR3 sequence is CASIGGTDSYEQYF. The CDR3 region has the DNA TGTGCCAGTATCGGGGGGACAGATTCCTACGAGCAGTACTTC. Combining the CDR3 with reference TRBV19 and TRBJ2-7 gives the whole variable domain DGGITQSPKYLFRKEGQNVTLSCEQNLNHDAMYWYRQDPGQGLRLIYYSQIVNDFQKGDIAEGYSVSREKKESFPLTVTSAQKNPTAFYLCASIGGTDSYEQYFGPGTRLTVT.